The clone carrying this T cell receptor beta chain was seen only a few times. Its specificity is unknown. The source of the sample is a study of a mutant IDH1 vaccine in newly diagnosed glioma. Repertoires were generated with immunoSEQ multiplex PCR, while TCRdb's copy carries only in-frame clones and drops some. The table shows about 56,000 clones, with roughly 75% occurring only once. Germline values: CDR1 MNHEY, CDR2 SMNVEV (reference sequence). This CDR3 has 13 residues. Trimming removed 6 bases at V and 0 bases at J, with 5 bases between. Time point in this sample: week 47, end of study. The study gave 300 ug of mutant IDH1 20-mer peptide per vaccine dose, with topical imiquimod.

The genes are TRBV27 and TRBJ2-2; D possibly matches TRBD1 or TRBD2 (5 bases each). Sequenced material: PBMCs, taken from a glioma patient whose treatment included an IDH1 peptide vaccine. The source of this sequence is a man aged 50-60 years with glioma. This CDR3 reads CASRGPNTGELFF. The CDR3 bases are TGTGCCAGCAGGGGACCGAACACCGGGGAGCTGTTTTTT.